This passage covers 8 T cell receptor beta chains from one sample sequenced in a study of blood T cell repertoires in COVID-19. TCRdb's table, derived via immunoSEQ multiplex PCR, lists solely in-frame clones and lacks some. The table shows around 140,000 clones, with more than 70% occurring only once. The sample taken for sequencing was peripheral blood. The source of these receptors is a man in his fifties or sixties with acute or convalescent COVID-19.

This clone was found a few times. The chain uses TRBV19 and TRBJ1-1; the match to TRBD1 covers 9 bases. The V gene's germline CDR1 is LNHDA and CDR2 SQIVND (reference sequence). This CDR3 contains 15 residues. V lost 4 bases and J lost 1; bases outside the gene matches: 4. CDR3 protein: CASSTTGGGNTEAFF. CDR3 nucleotide sequence: TGTGCCAGTAGTACAACAGGGGGCGGGAACACTGAAGCTTTCTTT.

The CDR3 region has the DNA TGTGCCAGCAGTTCGGGGGGAGGGACCTACGAGCAGTACTTC. This translates into CASSSGGGTYEQYF. J is TRBJ2-7 and V is TRBV28; 7 nucleotides align to TRBD2. The CDR3 is 14 residues long. Trimming took 4 bases from V and 2 from J; bases not matched to a gene: 5. Germline V gives CDR1 MDHEN, CDR2 SYDVKM.

The chain links TRBV13 to TRBJ2-2; 7 bases align to TRBD2. This CDR3 is 15 amino acids long. Trimming removed 7 bases from V and 0 bases from J; junction bases left unmatched: 5. Germline V gene lookup returns CDR1 PRHDT and CDR2 FYEKMQ (reference sequence). The CDR3 region is CASTRGGANTGELFF. The CDR3 DNA sequence: TGTGCCAGCACTCGCGGGGGAGCGAACACCGGGGAGCTGTTTTTT.

This chain uses TRBV7-5 with TRBJ1-2; no check of the table's D call, TRBD1, against the DNA was made. TRBV7-5 corresponds to a pseudogene. CDR3 length: 11 amino acids. The chain's CDR3 is CVRSKPGGYTF. The CDR3 DNA reads TGTGTCAGAAGCAAACCAGGGGGATACACCTTC.

The rearrangement joins TRBV7-8 to TRBJ2-5; TRBD2 agrees at 7 bases. CDR1 is SGHVS, CDR2 FQNEAQ, per germline. V dropped 4 bases and J dropped 0; count of bases not matched to a gene: 5. The CDR3 has 15 residues. This CDR3 is CASSSAGVNQETQYF. In DNA, the CDR3 is TGTGCCAGCAGCTCGGCGGGAGTAAACCAAGAGACCCAGTACTTC.

The V call is TRBV7-9, the J call TRBJ2-3; a possible D gene is TRBD2 (6 bases). CDR1 is SEHNR and CDR2 is FQNEAQ in the germline V gene (reference sequence). The V end was cut by 7 bases, the J end by 4 bases, with 18 bases between. The CDR3 consists of 15 residues. CDR3 nucleotide sequence: TGTGCCAGCACCCTACTCGGGGGTTTCGCAGATACGCAGTATTTT. Encoded protein: CASTLLGGFADTQYF.

The gene calls are TRBV11-2 and TRBJ1-2, with a possible D match to TRBD1 (6 bases). Germline loops: CDR1 SGHAT, CDR2 FQNNGV. The CDR3 is 16 amino acids. V was cut by 2 bases and J by 4 bases, with 17 bases left in between. The CDR3 DNA reads TGTGCCAGCAGCTTAACGACAGGAAGTCCCGTCTATGGCTACACCTTC. Its translation is CASSLTTGSPVYGYTF. Supplemented by reference TRBV11-2 and TRBJ1-2, the full variable domain reads EAGVAQSPRYKIIEKRQSVAFWCNPISGHATLYWYQQILGQGPKLLIQFQNNGVVDDSQLPKDRFSAERLKGVDSTLKIQPAKLEDSAVYLCASSLTTGSPVYGYTFGSGTRLTVV.

The chain is built from TRBV28 and TRBJ2-5, with 9 bases that match TRBD2. Looked up from germline, CDR1 is MDHEN and CDR2 is SYDVKM. This CDR3 contains 13 residues. V dropped 8 bases and J dropped 5; count of bases not matched to a gene: 6. The CDR3 spells CASRGGVLETQYF. Here the CDR3 DNA reads TGTGCCAGCCGCGGGGGGGTGTTGGAGACCCAGTACTTC.